This is a list of T cell receptor beta chains from one sample in a study of control samples from healthy donors and cancer patients. Produced via immunoSEQ multiplex PCR; TCRdb's table is partial and in-frame only. This sample yields 150,000 to 200,000 clones, of which about nine tenths are seen a single time; approximately 1.5% belongs to the top ten. Sequences were obtained from blood. The receptors were gathered from a woman aged 25 to 39 in good health. The CDR3 runs from the conserved cysteine through the conserved F or W. A D gene is named only where the DNA matches it firmly. Clone size is shown for a subset of rows, as once, few, many or a class of expanded clone.

TRBJ1-1 TRBD1 TRBV7-8 NA CASSLGGQGNTEAFF TGTGCCAGCAGCTTAGGGGGACAGGGGAACACTGAAGCTTTCTTT
TRBJ1-2 NA TRBV10-3 NA CAISERQALNYGYTF TGTGCCATCAGTGAGCGTCAGGCGCTTAACTATGGCTACACCTTC
TRBJ1-6 TRBD1 TRBV7-8 NA CASSPRQGGSYNSPLHF TGTGCCAGCAGCCCCCGACAGGGGGGATCCTATAATTCACCCCTCCACTTT
TRBJ2-1 TRBD1 TRBV6-4 few CASSDSETGDYNEQFF TGTGCCAGCAGTGACTCTGAGACAGGGGACTACAATGAGCAGTTCTTC
TRBJ1-4 NA TRBV9 NA CASSVGEGWDNEKLFF TGTGCCAGCAGCGTAGGTGAGGGATGGGATAATGAAAAACTGTTTTTT
TRBJ2-7 NA TRBV7-8 NA CASSLRENSYEQYF TGTGCCAGCAGTCTTCGGGAAAATTCCTACGAGCAGTACTTC
TRBJ1-2 NA TRBV11-2 NA CASSLDNYGYTF TGTGCCAGCAGCTTAGACAACTATGGCTACACCTTC
TRBJ2-1 TRBD1 TRBV7-9 NA CASSIQGAPTYNEQFF TGTGCCAGCAGCATACAGGGGGCCCCTACCTACAATGAGCAGTTCTTC
TRBJ2-3 NA TRBV24-1 NA CATSDPRGADTQYF TGTGCCACCAGTGACCCCCGAGGGGCAGATACGCAGTATTTT
TRBJ1-1 NA TRBV19 once CASSIGNTEAFF TGTGCCAGTAGTATAGGGAACACTGAAGCTTTCTTT
TRBJ2-1 TRBD2 TRBV5-1 NA CASSYSGSGDEQFF TGCGCCAGCAGCTATAGCGGGAGCGGGGATGAGCAGTTCTTC
TRBJ1-3 NA TRBV6-1 NA CASSDGMSSGNTIYF TGTGCCAGCAGTGATGGCATGAGCTCTGGAAACACCATATATTTT
TRBJ1-6 NA TRBV11-2 NA CASSLVGSNSPLHF TGTGCCAGCAGCTTAGTGGGGTCTAATTCACCCCTCCACTTT
TRBJ1-2 NA TRBV6-5 NA CASRLQGGYTF TGTGCCAGCAGGCTACAGGGTGGCTACACCTTC
TRBJ2-1 TRBD2 TRBV5-5 NA CASRRGLAGDNEQFF TGTGCCAGCAGACGGGGACTAGCGGGAGACAATGAGCAGTTCTTC
TRBJ2-3 TRBD2 TRBV7-8 NA CASSLAGGPKDTQYF TGTGCCAGCAGCTTAGCGGGAGGGCCTAAAGATACGCAGTATTTT
TRBJ1-1 NA TRBV19 NA CASTPQGNTEAFF TGTGCCAGTACCCCGCAGGGAAACACTGAAGCTTTCTTT
TRBJ2-1 TRBD1 TRBV4-1 NA CASSRPGTGGNEQFF TGCGCCAGCAGCCGCCCCGGGACAGGGGGCAATGAGCAGTTCTTC
TRBJ2-3 TRBD2 TRBV11-2 NA CASSPGLAGGADTQYF TGTGCCAGCAGCCCAGGACTAGCGGGAGGGGCAGATACGCAGTATTTT
TRBJ2-3 TRBD2 TRBV6-2/TRBV6-3 NA CASSPSGRGDTQYF TGTGCCAGCAGCCCTAGCGGGAGGGGTGATACGCAGTATTTT
TRBJ2-5 TRBD1 TRBV19 NA CASSTRRQGETQYF TGTGCCAGTAGCACCCGAAGACAGGGGGAGACCCAGTACTTC
TRBJ1-4 TRBD1 TRBV7-8 NA CASSLAYRGQEKLFF TGTGCCAGCAGCTTAGCGTATAGGGGGCAGGAAAAACTGTTTTTT
TRBJ2-7 TRBD1 TRBV30 NA CAWSGQGAREQYF TGTGCCTGGAGTGGACAGGGGGCGCGTGAGCAGTACTTC
TRBJ1-1 NA TRBV7-3 NA CASSHSGNTEAFF TGTGCCAGCAGCCACTCAGGGAACACTGAAGCTTTCTTT